This entry concerns a single T cell receptor (beta chain). Its recognized antigen is unknown. No base quality information exists; no much larger clone differs at one position. Library creation used the immunoSEQ multiplex PCR assay. A mixture of 60 forward primers for TCR Vbeta segments and 13 reverse primers for TCR Jbeta segments was used in the multiplex PCR. A multiplex PCR assay on genomic DNA amplified the CDR3 region of rearranged TCR beta genes. The Illumina HiSeq System was used to sequence the amplified TCR beta libraries as 87-base-pair reads. On the authors' methods: In a later analysis, tens of millions of unique TCR beta chains were counted across the approximately 620 repertoires, and approximately 11 million of these chains were shared by at least two donors. Raw reads were error-corrected and collapsed into unique sequences with a nearest-neighbor algorithm that merged closely related sequences to remove PCR and sequencing errors. Alignment of CDR3 sequences to IMGT reference sequences was used to assign V, D and J gene segments. For a sequence to be retained, a match of at least six nucleotides was required to both a V gene segment and a J gene segment. A rearrangement counted as productive if the CDR3 had no stop codons and remained in frame with V and J, and every other rearrangement counted as non-productive. CDR3 was defined by IMGT convention, running from the second conserved V-encoded cysteine to the conserved J-encoded phenylalanine. The earlier analysis of a few hundred of the donors excluded any sequence lacking an unambiguous match to a single V gene segment. In an earlier analysis of some 590 of the donors, a V segment was called functional when productive rearrangements were above 56.7%, and segregating when the standard deviation between donors exceeded 5%. A statistical classification framework was built to diagnose cytomegalovirus status from the catalog of TCR beta chain sequences. V and J gene assignment, in a later analysis, came from comparing TCR nucleotide sequences with IMGT/GENE-DB human TR gene sequences. The TCRdist pipeline was used in a later analysis to assign CDR3 sequences and most-parsimonious VDJ recombination scenarios. In a later analysis, every TCR beta chain was defined by the combination of its CDR3 amino acid sequence and its V-gene family, and reads without a unique V-gene family were dropped. A later analysis removed several hundred highly shared, low-generation-probability nucleotide sequences to deal with suspected cross-contamination and a sequencing artifact. In a later analysis, a clonal expansion index for each public chain was calculated from normalized within-repertoire ranks of inferred template counts. In a later analysis, generation probabilities were computed using a VDJ recombination model fitted to out-of-frame rearrangements, and the results were checked against IGoR. In a later analysis, TCR-TCR, TCR-HLA and TCR-CMV co-occurrence was scored with hypergeometric tests, and a repertoire-size bias correction was applied to TCR pairs. A later analysis estimated false discovery rates by permuting HLA or CMV assignments 20 times. In a later analysis, co-occurring TCRs were grouped with DBSCAN, and TCRdist sequence similarity was added when clustering was performed within HLA-allele-positive subsets. Co-occurrence clustering excluded repertoires with fewer than 30,000 or more than 120,000 public chains, plus five with anomalous nucleotide sharing. In TCRdb, the immuneACCESS table is reduced to in-frame sequences with V and J assigned. These tables do not hold every clone; where another copy was compared, an unresolved V gene accounts for under half, and the others remain unexplained. That table is the source of V, J and clone size, and D and trimming were worked out from the DNA. The sample has about 100,000 clones on record, around 80% of them singletons. 7.3% of the sample belongs to the ten largest clones.

CDR1 and CDR2 were assigned from the germline V gene as MGHDK and SYGVNS. Including cysteine and phenylalanine, the CDR3 has 15 amino acids. The entry retains the CDR3 DNA only, 45 bases that are in frame from base 1. The cohort consisted of 666 healthy bone marrow donors. All cohort members were sampled while nominally healthy, although unrecorded immune exposures were likely present. The donor was CMV seronegative and belonged to the group of approximately 320 seronegative cohort members. Every donor gave a peripheral blood sample, and the peripheral blood mononuclear cells from that sample were used for TCR beta sequencing. Genomic DNA extraction from the blood cell samples was performed with the Qiagen DNeasy Blood Extraction Kit. The entry originates in a study of cytomegalovirus exposure and HLA in healthy donors (dated by TCRdb to about 2017). Regarding the complete study: An earlier analysis of approximately 600 of the donors reported 276 Gb of sequence data and around 120 million unique TCR beta sequences from approximately 180 million T cells. The later analysis used no new phenotypic data to find candidate immune exposures, relying instead on TCR beta sequences and their occurrence across donors. Of the roughly 400 genotyped donors, approximately 80% fell in the genetic ancestry cluster associated with self-reported Caucasian donors. Four to six DR-DQ haplotypes were handled as single units for association and clustering, since linkage in the cohort was strong. Typing coverage differed by locus: A, B, C, DRB1 and DQB1 were typed in about 620-630 donors, DQA1 in 522, DPA1 in some 570, and DPB1 in 472. In a later genetic analysis, genome-wide SNP genotypes for about 65% of the 666 donors were used, and that subset was treated as a discovery cohort. Across some 400 genotyped donors of the cohort, an average of approximately 200,000 unique TCR beta nucleotide sequences per donor were sequenced, and around 20% of those sequences were non-productive. A separate validation cohort of approximately 130 different subjects was used in addition to the roughly 720-subject first cohort. Donor age, sex, ethnicity and CMV serostatus were collected together with the repertoire data. The study used immunosequencing to profile the T cell repertoires of approximately 640 subjects and linked those repertoires to cytomegalovirus serostatus. HLA typing covered class I and class II loci at four-digit resolution. High-throughput TCR immunosequencing, statistical association of individual TCRs with disease status, and machine learning were combined to predict cytomegalovirus infection status. The study was designed to test whether signatures of past pathogen exposure could be identified by cataloging public T cell receptors. All discovery cohort repertoires had been generated using a single sequencing platform. A later analysis re-examined previously published TCR beta repertoires from 600 to 700 donors and added high-resolution HLA genotyping to investigate patterns of TCR occurrence. An earlier analysis of 500 to 750 of the donors applied high-throughput TCR beta sequencing to assess whether each TCR beta V gene segment acted as functional or pseudogenic. Around 320 gigabases of sequencing data and tens of millions of unique TCR sequences were included in an early release covering several hundred HLA-typed donors. Broader findings and caveats from the paper: Because the 87-base-pair reads could not distinguish some IMGT-functional V segments, including TRBV6-2 and TRBV6-3, those segments were excluded. The sequencing pipeline was judged likely to have produced a cluster of highly shared sequence variants as a technical artifact. In a later analysis, about 16,000 TCR beta sequences were associated with specific HLA alleles at a false discovery rate of 0.05. Linkage disequilibrium might explain the correlated functional status among segregating V segments, but an unknown experimental factor could not be excluded. A further reported finding was that TCR beta sequences accurately predicted the HLA-A and HLA-B alleles for most subjects in the first cohort. Because counts were too low, 15 to 20 rarely observed V segments, including chromosome 9 orphons, were excluded from the earlier analysis of 587 of the donors. The only immune exposure information available for the cohort was CMV serostatus. Because HLA typing was missing for some donors at each locus, association tests included only the typed subset. In an earlier analysis of roughly 500 of the donors, most TCR beta V segments appeared in productive rearrangements about 87% or about 30% of the time, broadly matching IMGT annotations. Compared with equally common non-associated chains, HLA-associated TCR beta chains in a later analysis were more clonally expanded and had lower generation probabilities. The presence/absence analyses assumed that sequencing depth was roughly uniform across donors, and that assumption may not be true. Compared with the roughly 710-donor mean, donors in an Asian-associated ancestry cluster had fewer N-insertions in productive TCRs, according to a later genetic analysis. Three of the identified cytomegalovirus-associated TCR beta chains were confirmed in vitro to be specific for cytomegalovirus antigens. According to the authors, the approach could potentially be generalized to other disease states and immunological phenotypes. A later analysis found that most CMV-associated TCR beta chains appeared HLA-restricted, with HLA associations seemingly driven largely by CMV exposure. The study gave a list of more than 150 TCR beta chains associated with cytomegalovirus. While some public TCRs were present in many individuals, most TCR sequences turned up only very rarely across donors. Assigning TCR associations to individual alleles was difficult when HLA alleles, especially DR and DQ, strongly co-occurred. V-gene and J-gene trimming of TCR beta chains was associated with a missense DCLRE1C variant in a later genetic analysis, and the association was replicated in an independent cohort. In a later analysis, several top co-occurrence clusters were reported to appear linked to parvovirus B19, influenza, CMV and Epstein-Barr virus. In this cohort, only TCR beta chains were sequenced, and detectable features were limited by the absence of alpha or paired-chain data. The classifier was reported to diagnose cytomegalovirus status with high specificity and sensitivity in both the original and validation cohorts. In a later analysis, TCR association rates were found to vary across HLA loci, with the most associated TCRs seen for DRB1 alleles and the fewest for HLA-C alleles.

The source is a man between 25 and 39 years old in good health and CMV-seronegative. The chain was built from TRBV25-1 and TRBJ2-5; 12 central bases correspond to TRBD1. The J call may not be correct, given that the DNA end is closer to TRBJ2-7. The sample taken for sequencing was PBMCs. The nucleotides read TGTGCCAGCAGTGGACCCGGGACAGGGGGCGCCGAGCAGTACTTC. It specifies CASSGPGTGGAEQYF.